Listed below are T cell receptor beta chains from one sample, sequenced in a study of T cell changes during pregnancy in multiple sclerosis. Only in-frame clones appear in the TCRdb table, and some are missing; sequencing was by immunoSEQ multiplex PCR. The repertoire holds tens of thousands of clones, with over 80% as singletons. The sample was peripheral blood, taken in the third trimester of pregnancy. These receptors were collected from a female donor in good health, enrolled as a control in a pregnancy study. Each CDR3 is given with its conserved first and last residue. Fields, in order: clone size, V gene, D gene, J gene, CDR3 DNA, CDR3 protein. The D gene is left open where the match is weak. Size values are once, few and many counts, or a class for expanded clones, and some rows have none.

>.|TRBV11-2|TRBD2|TRBJ2-3
TGTGCCAGCAGCCCTAGACTAGCGGGAGGGTCCGATACGCAGTATTTT
CASSPRLAGGSDTQYF
>.|TRBV7-2|.|TRBJ2-5
TGTGCCAGCAGGAGGAGGGCCACGGAGACCCAGTACTTC
CASRRRATETQYF
>.|TRBV29-1|TRBD2|TRBJ2-5
TGCAGCGTGGTAGCGGGACTGGAGACCCAGTACTTC
CSVVAGLETQYF
>.|TRBV7-2|.|TRBJ2-1
TGTGCCAGCAGAACGGACAATGAGCAGTTCTTC
CASRTDNEQFF
>once|TRBV11-2|.|TRBJ2-1
TGTGCCAGCAGCTTAGTTGTAGCGGCCTACAATGAGCAGTTCTTC
CASSLVVAAYNEQFF
>.|TRBV29-1|.|TRBJ1-3
TGCAGCGTTATCGGACAGGGAAACACCATATATTTT
CSVIGQGNTIYF
>.|TRBV12-5|TRBD2|TRBJ2-3
TGTGCTAGTGGTTTGGTTGTTAGCGGGGGGATTCCCCTAATCACAGATACGCAGTATTTT
CASGLVVSGGIPLITDTQYF
>.|TRBV5-4|.|TRBJ1-1
TGTGCCACCAAAACAGGGCCCGGTGAAGCTTTCTTT
CATKTGPGEAFF
>medium-sized|TRBV6-4|.|TRBJ1-5
TGTGCCAGCAGTCCAAGCGCCGGGGGGGGACAGCCCCAGCATTTT
CASSPSAGGGQPQHF
>.|TRBV28|.|TRBJ2-7
TGTGCCAGCAGTTTCCGCGCGCCCTACGAGCAGTACTTC
CASSFRAPYEQYF
>.|TRBV27|.|TRBJ2-2
TGTGCCAGTCCTAGTCGACTAGTTAACGACCGCGCGAACACCGGGGAGCTGTTTTTT
CASPSRLVNDRANTGELFF
>.|TRBV28|.|TRBJ2-7
TGTGCCAGCAGCCCGTTCGGCTACGAGCAGTACTTC
CASSPFGYEQYF
>.|TRBV2|TRBD1|TRBJ1-2
TGTGCCAGCGGTGGACAGGCCTCTTATGGCTACACCTTC
CASGGQASYGYTF
>once|TRBV6-5|TRBD1|TRBJ2-7
TGTGCCAGCAGTCCAGCGGGACAGGGGTACGAGCAGTACTTC
CASSPAGQGYEQYF
>.|TRBV5-6|TRBD2|TRBJ2-5
TGTGCCAGCAGCCAAACCCTAGCGGGAGATTGGGAGACCCAGTACTTC
CASSQTLAGDWETQYF
>.|TRBV18|TRBD1|TRBJ1-6
TGTGCCAGCTCACCGACAGGGAATAATTCACCCCTCCACTTT
CASSPTGNNSPLHF
>once|TRBV10-3|TRBD1|TRBJ2-7
TGTGCCATCAGTGTTGGACAGGAAGGCACCTACGAGCAGTACTTC
CAISVGQEGTYEQYF
>.|TRBV6-5|TRBD1|TRBJ2-7
TGTGCCAGCAGTTACCTAGGGACAGGGGGCTACGAGCAGTACTTC
CASSYLGTGGYEQYF
>.|TRBV7-9|.|TRBJ2-7
TGTGCCAGCAGCTTTTCGGGGATCAACCCCTACGAGCAGTACTTC
CASSFSGINPYEQYF
>.|TRBV30|.|TRBJ2-7
TGTGCCTGGACCGCAGGGGAGTTCAACGAGCAGTACTTC
CAWTAGEFNEQYF
>.|TRBV6-1|.|TRBJ2-5
TGTGCCAGCAGTGAGATGTGGCGGGCAAATCAAGAGACCCAGTACTTC
CASSEMWRANQETQYF
>.|TRBV5-5|.|TRBJ1-6
TGTGCCAGCAGCTTGCTTGCAGGGAATAATTCACCCCTCCACTTT
CASSLLAGNNSPLHF
>.|TRBV4-1|TRBD2|TRBJ2-1
TGCGCCAGCGCACCATCACTAGCGGGGACCTACAATGAGCAGTTCTTC
CASAPSLAGTYNEQFF
>.|TRBV5-4|.|TRBJ1-4
TGTGCCACCGGGGCAACTAATGAAAAACTGTTTTTT
CATGATNEKLFF
>.|TRBV28|TRBD2|TRBJ2-7
TGTGCCAGCAGTGGAGCGGGAGGGCCCTCCTACGAGCAGTACTTC
CASSGAGGPSYEQYF
>.|TRBV28|.|TRBJ1-5
TGTGCCAGCAGTTTCCTGACTAGCAGGGCTTTTATAAGGAATCAGCCCCAGCATTTT
CASSFLTSRAFIRNQPQHF
>many|TRBV4-1|TRBD1|TRBJ1-4
TGCGCCAGCAGCCTCGGGACAGGGGGCGGGAGTGAAAAACTGTTTTTT
CASSLGTGGGSEKLFF
>.|TRBV7-6|TRBD1|TRBJ1-1
TGTGCCAGCAGCTTGCCCGGGACAGGAGCCAACACTGAAGCTTTCTTT
CASSLPGTGANTEAFF
>.|TRBV11-2|TRBD1|TRBJ1-4
TGTGCCAGCAGCGTCGGACAGGGAAATGAAAAACTGTTTTTT
CASSVGQGNEKLFF
>.|TRBV9|.|TRBJ2-5
TGTGCCAGCAGCGTAGCCCCTAGTGGGGGGGCCGAGACCCAGTACTTC
CASSVAPSGGAETQYF
>.|TRBV7-2|.|TRBJ2-7
TGTGCCAGCAGCCCCGGACTCTACGAGCAGTACTTC
CASSPGLYEQYF
>.|TRBV6-5|.|TRBJ2-1
TGTGCCAGCAGTTACACCGACTTGAGCTCCTACAATGAGCAGTTCTTC
CASSYTDLSSYNEQFF
>once|TRBV5-5|.|TRBJ1-1
TGTGCCAGCAGCTTGACAGTGAACACTGAAGCTTTCTTT
CASSLTVNTEAFF
>once|TRBV6-4|.|TRBJ2-3
TGTGCCAGCAGCCTTGTCTTCGGGGCGGGGAACACAGATACGCAGTATTTT
CASSLVFGAGNTDTQYF